The 13 T cell receptor beta chains listed next were all sequenced from one sample in a study of blood T cell repertoires in COVID-19. Only in-frame clones appear in the TCRdb table, and some are missing; sequencing was by immunoSEQ multiplex PCR. The table includes under 150,000 clones, 83% detected once. Sequencing was done on a sample of peripheral blood. The receptors stem from a man older than 75 with active or convalescent COVID-19.

V gene TRBV7-2 combines with J gene TRBJ1-6, with D perhaps matching TRBD1 (5 bases). With 2 bases removed from V and 3 bases from J, the gap between germline ends came to 14 bases. This CDR3 region has 17 residues. Germline V CDR1 and CDR2: SGHTA, FQGNSA. The CDR3 coding sequence is TGTGCCAGCAGCTTATTCGGGGGTATGGGCTATAATTCACCCCTCCACTTT. Translated: CASSLFGGMGYNSPLHF.

The J gene is TRBJ2-3, the V gene TRBV7-2; 9 nucleotides match TRBD1. Germline CDR1 reads SGHTA; CDR2 reads FQGNSA. The J segment lost 2 bases and the V segment lost 2 bases, leaving 11 bases of the junction unmatched. This CDR3 is built from 18 residues. The chain's CDR3 is CASSLWTGATLYTDTQYF. The CDR3 region has the DNA TGTGCCAGCAGCTTATGGACAGGGGCTACACTTTACACAGATACGCAGTATTTT.

The sample holds one count of this clone. V is TRBV6-2 or TRBV6-3 and J is TRBJ2-5, with D possibly being TRBD2 (5 bases). The germline V gene encodes CDR1 MNHEY and CDR2 SVGEGT. The V end was cut by 8 bases, the J end by 5 bases, with 24 bases between. The CDR3 has 16 residues. In DNA, the CDR3 is TGTGCCAGCCGCCGAACCTCTATGGCGGGCCTCGAGACCCAGTACTTC. Residues: CASRRTSMAGLETQYF.

V is TRBV20-1 and J is TRBJ2-3; D possibly corresponds to TRBD1 (6 bases). Trimming stripped 3 bases from V and 3 bases from J, with 25 bases between. Germline loops: CDR1 DFQATT, CDR2 SNEGSKA (reference sequence). The length of the CDR3 is 18 residues. CDR3: CSASGVLAGQHETDTQYF. DNA of the CDR3: TGCAGTGCTAGTGGTGTTTTAGCTGGACAGCACGAAACAGATACGCAGTATTTT.

The chain joins TRBV9 to TRBJ1-3; 11 bases fit TRBD1. CDR3 length: 17 residues. Trimming at V came to 1 base and at J to 4 bases, leaving 7 bases not matched to a gene. Looked up from germline, CDR1 is SGDLS and CDR2 is YYNGEE. This CDR3 reads CASSVFGTGGSGNTIYF. For the CDR3, the DNA is TGTGCCAGCAGCGTATTTGGGACAGGGGGTTCGGGAAACACCATATATTTT.

The rearrangement links TRBV5-8 to TRBJ2-5; D possibly corresponds to TRBD1 (6 bases). The germline V gene encodes CDR1 SGHTS and CDR2 YDEGEE. V was pared by 0 bases and J by 2 bases, with 11 bases between. This CDR3 has 15 amino acids. CDR3 sequence (DNA): TGTGCCAGCAGCTTGGAGGGGACACTGCAAGAGACCCAGTACTTC. This gives the protein CASSLEGTLQETQYF.

CDR3 nucleotide sequence: TGTGCCAGCAGCCCCGGTCGAGCTTTGGAGACCCAGTACTTC. Amino acids: CASSPGRALETQYF. The chain recombines TRBV7-3 with TRBJ2-5; D is uncertain. Germline V gene data show CDR1 as SGHTA and CDR2 as FQGTGA. CDR3 length: 14 amino acids. Between the trimmed V and J ends, which lost 5 bases and 5 bases, there was a span of 15 bases.

The V call is TRBV3-1 (or the pseudogene TRBV3-2), the J call TRBJ2-7, with a possible D match to TRBD1 (6 bases). The CDR3 length is 18 residues. Germline CDR1 is LGHDT and CDR2 is YNNKEL (reference sequence). V was pared by 0 bases and J by 6 bases, with 24 bases between. CDR3 coding DNA: TGTGCCAGCAGCCAAGATTCAGCCGGGACACGAAACCGTGGCGAGCAGTACTTC. This gives the protein CASSQDSAGTRNRGEQYF.

This sequence joins TRBV6-5 and TRBJ2-7; D remains unclear. CDR3 length equals 13 residues. Trimming removed 6 bases at V and 1 base at J, with 10 bases between. CDR1 is MNHEY, CDR2 SVGAGI, per germline. The CDR3 protein is CASSLRLSYEQYF. For the CDR3, the DNA is TGTGCCAGCAGCCTCCGACTGTCCTACGAGCAGTACTTC.

There are a few counts of this clone. The chain couples TRBV9 to TRBJ2-1, with TRBD2 identical over 8 bases. Germline V gives CDR1 SGDLS, CDR2 YYNGEE. With V trimmed by 0 bases and J by 9 bases, 8 bases remained unmatched. The CDR3 spans 15 residues. CDR3 coding DNA: TGTGCCAGCAGCGTAGCCCCAGCGGGGGCTGGTGAGCAGTTCTTC. It encodes CASSVAPAGAGEQFF. Looking up the rest from reference TRBV9 and TRBJ2-1 gives the full variable domain: DSGVTQTPKHLITATGQRVTLRCSPRSGDLSVYWYQQSLDQGLQFLIQYYNGEERAKGNILERFSAQQFPDLHSELNLSSLELGDSALYFCASSVAPAGAGEQFFGPGTRLTVL.

This chain connects TRBV11-3 to TRBJ2-3; 9 positions match TRBD1. The V gene's germline CDR1 is SGHNT and CDR2 YENEEA. This CDR3 region has 12 residues. The trim removed 5 bases at V and 11 bases at J, leaving 5 bases unmatched. This CDR3 reads CASSGDRDQQYF. CDR3 in DNA: TGTGCCAGCAGCGGGGACAGGGACCAGCAGTATTTT.

The CDR3 sequence is CASSYHGTGHNEKLFF. The CDR3 DNA sequence: TGTGCCAGCAGCTACCACGGGACAGGACATAATGAAAAACTGTTTTTT. V is TRBV5-5 and J is TRBJ1-4, with 8 nucleotides matching TRBD1. From germline, CDR1 is SGHKS and CDR2 YYEKEE (reference sequence). The CDR3 loop spans 16 amino acids. J gave up 4 bases and V 3 bases, and 8 bases lay outside the gene matches.

The chain has TRBV7-2 and TRBJ2-6; 11 bases fit TRBD1. V shed 5 bases, J shed 1 base, and the junction held 7 bases outside the gene matches. Germline lookup yields CDR1 SGHTA and CDR2 FQGNSA. The CDR3 is made up of 18 amino acids. CDR3 sequence reads: CASSHGQGAFSGANVLTF. In nucleotides, the CDR3 is TGTGCCAGCAGCCACGGACAGGGGGCGTTTTCTGGGGCCAACGTCCTGACTTTC.